The rows below give T cell receptor beta chains drawn from one sample of a study of CD8+ T cells in alopecia areata. Sequenced by immunoSEQ multiplex PCR; TCRdb stores in-frame clones only, minus some. Of fewer than 250,000 clones listed, roughly three fifths are singletons. The source material was CD4+ T cells sorted from blood, sampled at week 4, from a patient treated with tofacitinib. These receptor sequences come from a human donor with alopecia areata. The CDR3 runs from the conserved cysteine through the conserved F or W. The D gene is left open where the match is weak. Not all rows give a size; the values are once, few, many and, for expanded clones, a class.

j_gene	v_gene	d_gene	abundance	CDR3aa	CDR3nt
TRBJ1-2	TRBV30	NA	NA	CAWSMDRNYGYTF	TGTGCCTGGAGTATGGACAGAAACTATGGCTACACCTTC
TRBJ1-5	TRBV10-3	NA	NA	CAISNSNQPQHF	TGTGCCATCAGCAATAGCAATCAGCCCCAGCATTTT
TRBJ2-3	TRBV9	NA	NA	CASSVLGRGRDTQYF	TGTGCCAGCAGCGTCCTGGGACGTGGACGGGATACGCAGTATTTT
TRBJ1-1	TRBV29-1	NA	few	CSVESQRGNTEAFF	TGCAGCGTTGAGTCCCAACGAGGTAACACTGAAGCTTTCTTT
TRBJ1-1	TRBV11-3	NA	NA	CASSLDTGTEAFF	TGTGCCAGCAGCTTGGACACGGGGACTGAAGCTTTCTTT
TRBJ1-5	TRBV6-6	TRBD1	many	CASSLKDRAQPQHF	TGTGCCAGCAGTCTAAAGGACAGGGCGCAGCCCCAGCATTTT
TRBJ2-5	TRBV2	NA	NA	CASSAGRQETQYF	TGTGCCAGCAGTGCGGGACGTCAAGAGACCCAGTACTTC
TRBJ1-5	TRBV19	TRBD1	NA	CASSIRTGFSNQPQHF	TGTGCCAGTAGTATTAGGACAGGGTTTAGCAATCAGCCCCAGCATTTT
TRBJ1-2	TRBV15	NA	NA	CATSRDHKGDYGYTF	TGTGCCACCAGCAGAGATCACAAGGGGGACTATGGCTACACCTTC
TRBJ1-1	TRBV5-1	TRBD1	NA	CASKGQLNTEAFF	TGCGCCAGTAAGGGACAGCTGAACACTGAAGCTTTCTTT
TRBJ2-2	TRBV28	NA	NA	CASSNRAAGELFF	TGTGCCAGCAGCAACAGGGCTGCCGGGGAGCTGTTTTTT
TRBJ2-3	TRBV4-1	NA	NA	CASSQPGTDTQYF	TGCGCCAGCAGCCAGCCCGGCACAGATACGCAGTATTTT
TRBJ1-3	TRBV30	NA	NA	CAWANGLSGNTIYF	TGTGCCTGGGCAAACGGCCTCTCTGGAAACACCATATATTTT
TRBJ2-2	TRBV11-2	NA	NA	CASSLGESGELFF	TGTGCCAGCAGCTTGGGGGAATCCGGGGAGCTGTTTTTT
TRBJ2-2	TRBV6-1	TRBD2	NA	CASRLAGAVAGELFF	TGTGCCAGCAGACTAGCGGGAGCGGTCGCCGGGGAGCTGTTTTTT
TRBJ2-7	TRBV7-9	TRBD1	NA	CASSLGQGYYEQYF	TGTGCCAGCAGCTTGGGACAGGGTTACTACGAGCAGTACTTC
TRBJ2-7	TRBV15	NA	few	CATSKPNTGSYEQYF	TGTGCCACCAGCAAACCTAACACAGGATCCTACGAGCAGTACTTC
TRBJ1-1	TRBV29-1	NA	NA	CSVREGNAEAFF	TGCAGCGTGAGAGAGGGGAACGCTGAAGCTTTCTTT
TRBJ2-7	TRBV27	NA	NA	CASSSLSRHEQYF	TGTGCCAGCAGTTCGTTGAGTCGGCACGAGCAGTACTTC
TRBJ1-2	TRBV5-1	NA	NA	CASSVDSPNYGYTF	TGCGCCAGCAGCGTAGACAGCCCTAACTATGGCTACACCTTC
TRBJ1-5	TRBV4-3	NA	once	CASSLNDGRNQPQHF	TGCGCCAGCAGCCTGAATGACGGACGAAATCAGCCCCAGCATTTT
TRBJ2-7	TRBV6-1	TRBD2	few	CASRSRTRSQYEQYF	TGTGCCAGCAGGTCCCGGACTAGGTCCCAATACGAGCAGTACTTC
TRBJ2-5	TRBV5-1	NA	NA	CASSLAGEWETQYF	TGCGCCAGCAGCTTGGCAGGGGAATGGGAGACCCAGTACTTC
TRBJ1-3	TRBV6-1	TRBD1	few	CASSGGQGFRNTIYF	TGTGCCAGCAGTGGGGGACAGGGGTTCCGAAACACCATATATTTT
TRBJ1-1	TRBV29-1	NA	NA	CSVARRLNTEAFF	TGCAGCGTTGCTCGACGGTTGAACACTGAAGCTTTCTTT
TRBJ2-1	TRBV29-1	NA	NA	CSVLGRFYNEQFF	TGCAGCGTTTTGGGACGGTTCTACAATGAGCAGTTCTTC
TRBJ2-5	TRBV7-8	TRBD1	NA	CASRRTGRTQYF	TGTGCCAGCAGAAGGACAGGGCGGACCCAGTACTTC
TRBJ1-5	TRBV7-2	TRBD1	NA	CASSIYGQGSGQPQHF	TGTGCCAGCAGCATCTACGGACAGGGAAGTGGTCAGCCCCAGCATTTT
TRBJ2-1	TRBV9	NA	NA	CASSANVGLDEQFF	TGTGCCAGCAGCGCCAACGTGGGTTTGGATGAGCAGTTCTTC
TRBJ2-5	TRBV5-1	TRBD1	NA	CASSLGPGQQETQYF	TGCGCCAGCAGCTTGGGACCGGGACAGCAGGAGACCCAGTACTTC
TRBJ2-3	TRBV9	NA	NA	CASSVGQRGEGTQYF	TGTGCCAGCAGCGTAGGCCAGCGCGGGGAAGGTACGCAGTATTTT
TRBJ2-1	TRBV25-1	NA	NA	CASSTYNEQFF	TGTGCCAGCAGTACTTACAATGAGCAGTTCTTC
TRBJ2-1	TRBV5-4	NA	NA	CASSFGGQSMSSYNEQFF	TGTGCCAGCAGCTTCGGGGGACAGTCCATGAGCTCCTACAATGAGCAGTTCTTC
TRBJ1-5	TRBV2	NA	NA	CASSVTQAEYQPQHF	TGTGCCAGCAGTGTTACACAGGCCGAGTATCAGCCCCAGCATTTT
TRBJ2-3	TRBV29-1	NA	NA	CSVEGLAEGTDTQYF	TGCAGCGTTGAAGGATTAGCGGAGGGTACAGATACGCAGTATTTT
TRBJ2-3	TRBV11-2	TRBD2	NA	CASSSTSGKTDTQYF	TGTGCCAGCAGCTCAACTAGCGGGAAGACAGATACGCAGTATTTT
TRBJ2-5	TRBV29-1	TRBD2	NA	CSARRLAGGPRPETQYF	TGCAGCGCCCGGCGGCTAGCGGGAGGGCCGAGACCCGAGACCCAGTACTTC
TRBJ2-5	TRBV5-4	TRBD2	few	CASKLAGVQETQYF	TGTGCCAGCAAGCTAGCGGGGGTCCAAGAGACCCAGTACTTC
TRBJ2-7	TRBV7-6	NA	NA	CASSLAGMREQYF	TGTGCCAGCAGCTTAGCCGGGATGCGCGAGCAGTACTTC
TRBJ1-1	TRBV7-8	NA	NA	CASSLDGRTEAFF	TGTGCCAGCAGCCTAGACGGGCGGACTGAAGCTTTCTTT
TRBJ1-5	TRBV2	NA	NA	CASSEAPNQPQHF	TGTGCCAGCAGTGAAGCCCCTAATCAGCCCCAGCATTTT
TRBJ2-5	TRBV9	TRBD2	few	CASSVSLAGRETQYF	TGTGCCAGCAGCGTATCCTTAGCGGGAAGGGAGACCCAGTACTTC
TRBJ2-7	TRBV11-1	TRBD2	once	CASSGAFRSGSGYEQYF	TGTGCCAGCAGCGGCGCCTTTCGGAGCGGGAGTGGCTACGAGCAGTACTTC
TRBJ2-1	TRBV29-1	TRBD2	NA	CSVWGGTDTGNEQFF	TGCAGCGTTTGGGGAGGGACTGATACTGGCAATGAGCAGTTCTTC
TRBJ2-1	TRBV30	TRBD2	NA	CAWSTSGGPRQFF	TGTGCCTGGAGCACTAGCGGGGGTCCAAGGCAGTTCTTC
TRBJ2-5	TRBV29-1	NA	NA	CSDDSQETQYF	TGCAGCGACGACAGTCAAGAGACCCAGTACTTC
TRBJ2-5	TRBV29-1	TRBD2	once	CSVGSGSQETQYF	TGCAGCGTTGGCAGCGGGAGTCAAGAGACCCAGTACTTC
TRBJ2-7	TRBV29-1	NA	NA	CSVAPSNYEQYF	TGCAGCGTCGCCCCTTCCAACTACGAGCAGTACTTC
TRBJ2-2	TRBV4-1	NA	NA	CASSQVLTGELFF	TGCGCCAGCAGCCAAGTCCTAACCGGGGAGCTGTTTTTT
TRBJ2-7	TRBV28	NA	few	CASSLVESGRYEQYF	TGTGCCAGCAGTTTGGTGGAGTCCGGTCGGTACGAGCAGTACTTC
TRBJ2-7	TRBV14	NA	NA	CASSQDTRVEQYF	TGTGCCAGCAGCCAAGATACCCGGGTTGAGCAGTACTTC
TRBJ2-7	TRBV29-1	TRBD1	few	CSVKGQGLHEQYF	TGCAGCGTTAAAGGACAGGGTCTGCACGAGCAGTACTTC
TRBJ1-3	TRBV5-1	TRBD1	NA	CASSSDRAGNTIYF	TGCGCCAGCAGCTCCGACAGGGCGGGAAACACCATATATTTT
TRBJ2-1	TRBV29-1	NA	NA	CSTRTKYNEQFF	TGCAGCACGAGGACAAAGTACAATGAGCAGTTCTTC
TRBJ2-1	TRBV10-3	NA	NA	CAIMAAEFWGYEQFF	TGTGCCATCATGGCCGCAGAGTTTTGGGGCTATGAGCAGTTCTTC
TRBJ2-3	TRBV2	TRBD1	NA	CASSRDRGQGTQYF	TGTGCCAGCAGCCGGGACAGGGGACAGGGTACGCAGTATTTT